The rows below give T cell receptor beta chains drawn from one sample of a study of cytomegalovirus exposure and HLA in healthy donors. Here immunoSEQ multiplex PCR was the method, and the copy in TCRdb shows in-frame clones only, minus some. The listing contains some 130,000 clones. The sequencing sample was made of PBMCs. These receptors originate from a man younger than 35 in good health and CMV-seronegative. Both conserved end residues are part of each CDR3. D genes are given only for firm matches.

D	J	V	CDR3
TRBD2	TRBJ2-1	TRBV6-1	CASSDEAGGNYNEQFF
.	TRBJ1-1	TRBV2	CASNSGLLNTEAFF
.	TRBJ1-6	TRBV18	CASSPPEGRGGSNSPLHF
TRBD2	TRBJ2-3	TRBV28	CASSLAGDPGDTQYF
.	TRBJ1-1	TRBV4-2	CASSQEGGEAFF
TRBD1	TRBJ1-2	TRBV5-1	CASSLQGAQGYTF
.	TRBJ2-2	TRBV6-5	CASRTNTGELFF
.	TRBJ2-2	TRBV27	CASSAGGSRSGELFF
.	TRBJ1-1	TRBV25-1	CASSEVNLPFRAFF
.	TRBJ2-5	TRBV9	CASSVGGGTTQYF
TRBD1	TRBJ2-7	TRBV5-1	CASSWMEATGGISYEQYF
TRBD1	TRBJ2-2	TRBV29-1	CSVRPTGGIAGELFF
.	TRBJ2-1	TRBV14	CASSVAPWEYNEQFF
.	TRBJ2-7	TRBV5-6	CASSLEQASEQYF
.	TRBJ2-3	TRBV5-1	CASSPLGGPGLPTDTQYF
TRBD1	TRBJ2-7	TRBV7-3	CASSLNPGQLYEQYF
.	.	TRBV7-2	CASSFQAGSSYEQYF
TRBD1	TRBJ1-2	TRBV6-5	CASSREGAAGYTF
.	TRBJ1-4	TRBV2	CASSMTESASEKLFF
TRBD1	TRBJ2-1	TRBV7-2	CASSLNRGRRQFF
TRBD1	TRBJ2-7	TRBV5-1	CASSPGTGRTYEQYF
.	TRBJ1-1	TRBV19	CASTNDGRYPKAEAFF
.	TRBJ2-5	TRBV9	CASSPTQGRETQYF
TRBD2	TRBJ2-7	TRBV2	CASRALAGVRYEQYF
.	TRBJ1-2	TRBV6-1	CASTIVRGSNYGHTF
TRBD2	TRBJ2-5	TRBV19	CATRAGEETQYF
.	TRBJ2-3	TRBV7-2	CASSLPLTGRDTQYF
.	TRBJ2-2	TRBV28	CASREGNTGELFF
TRBD1	TRBJ2-1	TRBV28	CASSPTRGQGAWNEQFF
TRBD1	TRBJ1-6	TRBV9	CASSRTGLYSPLHF
TRBD1	TRBJ1-4	TRBV30	CAWQGQGNEKLFF
TRBD1	TRBJ1-5	TRBV18	CASSRGTGDQPQHF
.	TRBJ2-2	TRBV19	CASSMQGINTGELFF
.	TRBJ1-4	TRBV14	CASSLTKNEKLFF
.	TRBJ2-3	TRBV7-3	CASSSGDDRTDTQYF
.	TRBJ1-1	TRBV7-2	CASSLGEGNTEAFF
.	TRBJ1-5	TRBV19	CASSMGGHQPQHF
.	TRBJ2-3	TRBV4-3	CASSPQWAATDTQYF
TRBD2	TRBJ2-7	TRBV6-1	CASSGLAGGYEQYF
.	TRBJ1-1	TRBV10-3	CAISSGTMNTEAFF
TRBD2	TRBJ2-7	TRBV9	CASSVAASGRAKEQYF
.	TRBJ2-7	TRBV7-8	CASSLRGTSYEQYF
TRBD2	TRBJ2-1	TRBV27	CASSSGLAGGQHEQFF
.	TRBJ2-3	TRBV11-3	CASSLRSTDTQYF
.	TRBJ1-3	TRBV4-3	CASSQYIQGTSGNTIYF
.	TRBJ2-7	TRBV7-9	CASSPVASSYEQYF
TRBD1	TRBJ2-1	TRBV5-8	CASSHRSGGSYNEQFF
.	TRBJ2-3	TRBV18	CASSPPGQRVTDTQYF
.	TRBJ2-7	TRBV7-2	CASSLRGEQYF
.	TRBJ1-6	TRBV27	CASSPQGYGNSPLHF
TRBD1	TRBJ1-1	TRBV4-1	CASSPRGGSENTEAFF
.	TRBJ1-1	TRBV4-3	CASSQLTGTGEAFF